The 19 T cell receptor beta chains listed next were all sequenced from one sample in a study of T cells in Graves' hyperthyroidism and ophthalmopathy. The TCR beta CDR3 regions underwent amplification using RNA transcripts as the source. The study used the HTBI primer set for a first-round RT-PCR of the TCR CDR3. MiXCR, applied by TCRdb to the multiplex PCR reads, yields one record per CDR3 protein. The sample lists approximately 220,000 distinct CDR3 sequences, around 18% occurring once. The sequencing input was blood. The receptors stem from a middle-aged man with Graves' hyperthyroidism.

This clonotype was picked up many times. The chain combines TRBV7-9 with TRBJ2-1; D gene uncertain. Per germline, CDR1 SEHNR and CDR2 FQNEAQ (reference sequence). The CDR3 totals 14 residues. Trimming left V 5 bases short and J 4 bases short, with 12 bases between. The CDR3: CASSPWNLYNEQFF. For the CDR3, the DNA is TGTGCCAGCAGCCCATGGAACCTTTACAATGAGCAGTTCTTC.

The chain uses TRBV5-5 and TRBJ1-5; weak D call: TRBD1 (5 bases). The CDR3 has 15 amino acids. Germline V gene sequence: CDR1 SGHKS, CDR2 YYEKEE (reference sequence). V was cut by 7 bases and J by 0 bases, with 14 bases left in between. The CDR3 is CASGTSPDSNQPQHF. CDR3 sequence (DNA): TGTGCCAGCGGGACCTCCCCGGATAGCAATCAGCCCCAGCATTTT.

The chain has TRBV11-2 and TRBJ1-6; no firm D call. Looked up from germline, CDR1 is SGHAT and CDR2 is FQNNGV. The CDR3 has 15 residues. V was pared by 5 bases and J by 6 bases, with 14 bases between. As DNA, the CDR3 is TGTGCCAGCAGCCTCGGGCCCCCGGGTAATTCACCCCTCCACTTT. It codes for CASSLGPPGNSPLHF.

This clonotype was detected ten times or more. V usage is TRBV7-2 and J usage is TRBJ1-5; D gene uncertain. Trimming shortened V by 5 bases and J by 1 base, and 15 bases separated the two germline ends. The CDR3 has 16 amino acids. Germline V gene lookup returns CDR1 SGHTA and CDR2 FQGNSA. The CDR3 reads CASSQWAGVSNQPQHF. CDR3 DNA: TGTGCCAGCAGCCAATGGGCTGGGGTCAGCAATCAGCCCCAGCATTTT. The entire variable domain, with the rest obtained from reference TRBV7-2 and TRBJ1-5, is as follows: GAGVSQSPSNKVTEKGKDVELRCDPISGHTALYWYRQSLGQGLEFLIYFQGNSAPDKSGLPSDRFSAERTGGSVSTLTIQRTQQEDSAVYLCASSQWAGVSNQPQHFGDGTRLSIL.

This clonotype was found a few times. This rearrangement joins TRBV5-6 to TRBJ2-3; no firm D call. Germline CDR1 is SGHDT and CDR2 is YYEEEE. This CDR3 region has 15 residues. The ends were cut back, 3 bases at V and 7 bases at J, with 18 bases in the middle. CDR3 protein: CASSWVSTLQNTQYF. In DNA form, the CDR3 reads TGTGCCAGCAGCTGGGTTTCCACACTCCAAAATACGCAGTATTTT. The full variable domain, its missing parts supplied by reference TRBV5-6 and TRBJ2-3, is DAGVTQSPTHLIKTRGQQVTLRCSPKSGHDTVSWYQQALGQGPQFIFQYYEEEERQRGNFPDRFSGHQFPNYSSELNVNALLLGDSALYLCASSWVSTLQNTQYFGPGTRLTVL.

This clonotype occurred many times. The gene calls are TRBV7-2 and TRBJ2-7; 7 positions match TRBD2. J lost 0 bases, V lost 5 bases, and 10 bases had no gene match. The CDR3 extends over 16 amino acids. CDR1 is SGHTA and CDR2 is FQGNSA in the germline V gene. CDR3 residues: CASSPPPGGSSYEQYF. The CDR3 DNA reads as TGTGCCAGCAGCCCCCCTCCCGGGGGGAGCTCCTACGAGCAGTACTTC.

This clonotype was seen at least ten times. This chain joins TRBV7-2 and TRBJ2-2; D is unresolved. CDR1 and CDR2 from the germline V gene are SGHTA and FQGNSA. V was shortened by 7 bases and J by 1 base, with 7 bases between the two germline ends. The CDR3 runs to 13 residues. The CDR3 coding sequence is TGTGCCAGCAAAAAGAGGAACACCGGGGAGCTGTTTTTT. It encodes CASKKRNTGELFF.

Turning to this clonotype: At one end the junction does not follow the germline gene, possibly because of a read error. The rearrangement uses TRBV7-3 and TRBJ2-7, with TRBD1 identical over 7 bases. The CDR3 is 18 residues long. Germline V gives CDR1 SGHTA, CDR2 FQGTGA. The CDR3 bases are TGTGCCAGCAGCTTAAGATTTCTCCCTGGGACAGAATCCTCCGAGCAGTACTTC. Translation gives CASSLRFLPGTESSEQYF.

The chain couples TRBV20-1 to TRBJ2-2; D call uncertain. The CDR3 length is 16 residues. Trimming shortened V by 4 bases and J by 0 bases, and 15 bases separated the two germline ends. CDR1 and CDR2 (germline): DFQATT, SNEGSKA (reference sequence). DNA of the CDR3: TGCAGTGCTACCCCTCCTACGACGACGAACACCGGGGAGCTGTTTTTT. Translating gives CSATPPTTTNTGELFF.

In its sample, this clonotype was seen a few times. This rearrangement joins TRBV6-6 to TRBJ2-7; TRBD1 agrees at 7 bases. Germline V gives CDR1 MNHNY, CDR2 SVGAGI (reference sequence). V lost 2 bases, J lost 0 bases, and 4 bases stayed unmatched. The CDR3 is 15 residues long. CDR3 DNA: TGTGCCAGCAGTTACGAAGGGACAGCCTCCTACGAGCAGTACTTC. It encodes CASSYEGTASYEQYF.

Points on this clonotype: A much larger clone differs from this one at a single base, so this may be a read error. The CDR3 bases are TGTGCCAGCAGCACAGCAGGGGCCGCTGAAAAACTGTTTTTT. Translated, it gives CASSTAGAAEKLFF. The genes are TRBV7-2 and TRBJ1-4; a weak D match, TRBD1 (6 bases). The V end lost 5 bases, the J end lost 7 bases, and 14 bases lay between the germline ends. Germline V gene lookup returns CDR1 SGHTA and CDR2 FQGNSA. The CDR3 length is 14 residues.

Only a few counts were recorded for this clonotype. The chain uses TRBV7-8 and TRBJ1-4, with TRBD1 matching over 7 bases. Germline V CDR1 and CDR2: SGHVS, FQNEAQ. V lost 3 bases and J lost 6; bases outside the gene matches: 4. This CDR3 has 14 amino acids. Here the CDR3 DNA reads TGTGCCAGCAGCTTGACAGGGTATGATGAAAAACTGTTTTTT. Protein product: CASSLTGYDEKLFF.

Only one count was recorded for this clonotype. V is TRBV28 and J is TRBJ2-7; 9 bases fit TRBD2. Trimming at V came to 6 bases and at J to 4 bases, leaving 10 bases not matched to a gene. The CDR3 loop spans 15 amino acids. Germline assignment: CDR1 MDHEN and CDR2 SYDVKM. The CDR3 reads CASSTISGGFYEQYF. As DNA, the CDR3 is TGTGCCAGCAGCACAATTAGCGGGGGCTTTTACGAGCAGTACTTC.

This clonotype has ten or more counts. The rearrangement joins TRBV6-1 to TRBJ2-1; the D gene could be TRBD1 or TRBD2 (5 bases each). The germline V and J ends were trimmed by 6 bases and 0 bases, with 18 bases remaining between them. This CDR3 has 17 amino acids. Germline-derived CDR1 and CDR2 are MNHNS and SASEGT. The CDR3 bases are TGTGCCAGCAGGAGAGTCGTGAGGGGTTACTCCTACAATGAGCAGTTCTTC. Encoded protein: CASRRVVRGYSYNEQFF.

The V and J genes are TRBV7-8 and TRBJ2-2; TRBD1 aligns across 8 bases. J gave up 3 bases and V 5 bases, and 5 bases lay outside the gene matches. Germline V gene lookup returns CDR1 SGHVS and CDR2 FQNEAQ. The CDR3 has 15 amino acids. CDR3 region: CASSPGDRYTGELFF. CDR3 nucleotides: TGTGCCAGCAGCCCCGGGGACAGGTACACCGGGGAGCTGTTTTTT. Based on the CDR3 plus reference TRBV7-8 and TRBJ2-2, the full variable domain is GAGVSQSPRYKVAKRGQDVALRCDPISGHVSLFWYQQALGQGPEFLTYFQNEAQLDKSGLPSDRFFAERPEGSVSTLKIQRTQQEDSAVYLCASSPGDRYTGELFFGEGSRLTVL.

This clonotype was found many times. The chain recombines TRBV9 with TRBJ2-3, with TRBD2 matching 7 bases. Germline CDR1 is SGDLS and CDR2 is YYNGEE. CDR3 length: 14 residues. The V segment lost 0 bases and the J segment 6 bases; nucleotides outside the gene matches: 4. The CDR3 here is CASSVAGGGDTQYF. The DNA for the CDR3 is TGTGCCAGCAGCGTAGCGGGGGGTGGGGATACGCAGTATTTT.

Ten or more counts support this clonotype. The chain employs TRBV7-2 and TRBJ2-7, with D possibly being TRBD2 (5 bases). Germline CDR1 is SGHTA and CDR2 is FQGNSA. The CDR3 length is 15 residues. V dropped 5 bases and J dropped 7 bases, with 21 bases sitting between them. In DNA form, the CDR3 reads TGTGCCAGCAGCCTGCCCGGCCGGGATGTTGGGGAGCAGTACTTC. Encoded protein: CASSLPGRDVGEQYF.

This clonotype was seen repeatedly, ten times or more. This chain connects TRBV9 to TRBJ2-1; D is ambiguous. Germline CDR1 SGDLS, CDR2 YYNGEE. The length of the CDR3 is 13 residues. Trimming removed 2 bases at V and 4 bases at J, with 7 bases between. CDR3 in amino acids: CASSVKGYNEQFF. The DNA for the CDR3 is TGTGCCAGCAGCGTCAAAGGGTACAATGAGCAGTTCTTC.

This chain connects TRBV20-1 to TRBJ1-2; maybe TRBD1 (5 bases). Germline CDR1 reads DFQATT; CDR2 reads SNEGSKA (reference sequence). This CDR3 has 13 residues. V lost 3 bases to trimming and J lost 4 bases, with 12 bases between them. The CDR3 reads CSASPQGSYGYTF. In DNA form, the CDR3 reads TGCAGTGCTAGTCCCCAGGGAAGCTATGGCTACACCTTC.